This T cell receptor (beta chain) comes out of a study of STAT5B mutations in CD4+ large granular lymphocyte leukemia. Study-level information: Healthy donors showed HLA-associated enrichment of the CDR3 'QG' motif.

Study-level findings and limits: The CD4+ versus CD8+ T-LGLL clonality difference may reflect limited sample size. CD4-sorted patient repertoires seemed more clonal than healthy CD4+ repertoires.

A note on this clone: Its antigen is not known.

V lost 10 bases, J lost 4 bases, and 19 bases lay in between. This CDR3 comprises 14 residues. Per germline, CDR1 ENHRY and CDR2 SYGVKD. Some clones are missing from TCRdb's copy, which holds only in-frame ones; the method was immunoSEQ multiplex PCR. The table shows fewer than 4,000 clones, with 65% to 90% occurring only once. The V call is TRBV10-3, the J call TRBJ2-5; a weak D match, TRBD2 (6 bases). The sequenced material came from CD4+ T cells from blood buffy coats. The sequence was collected from a human donor in good health. The CDR3 loop reads CATRTEGGRETQYF. Here the CDR3 DNA reads TGTGCCACCCGGACCGAGGGAGGACGAGAGACCCAGTACTTC.